The 25 T cell receptor beta chains reported below all come from one sample, sequenced in a study of regulatory T cells in long-lasting Graves disease. Through Arm-PCR of CDR3 regions and iRepertoire HTBI primers, TCR beta libraries were built. One entry per CDR3 protein results from TCRdb running MiXCR on the multiplex PCR reads. The table lists about 460,000 distinct CDR3 sequences, approximately 23% of them singletons, with around 14% in the top ten. Time point indicated: persistent/refractory GD, antithyroid drugs over 5 years with positive TRAb. PBMC-derived RNA was used for the TCR library. Sample: peripheral blood mononuclear cells (PBMCs), taken when the disease was refractory, from a patient treated with antithyroid drugs. The receptors shown here come from a female donor with Graves disease.

There are many counts of this clonotype. J is TRBJ1-5 and V is TRBV2, with D uncertain. This CDR3 comprises 16 residues. The ends were cut back, 4 bases at V and 2 bases at J, with 15 bases in the middle. The V gene's germline CDR1 is SNHLY and CDR2 FYNNEI. CDR3 sequence: CASSAISHGRNQPQHF. In DNA form, the CDR3 reads TGTGCCAGCAGTGCGATATCCCATGGCCGCAATCAGCCCCAGCATTTT.

Concerning this clonotype itself: This may be a read error, as it is one base from a much larger clone. The CDR3 sequence is CSAYLGTETFF. CDR3 bases: TGCAGTGCGTATTTGGGGACTGAAACTTTCTTT. The chain has TRBV20-1 and TRBJ1-1, with D maybe TRBD1 (5 bases). The CDR3 runs to 11 residues. Germline V lookup: CDR1 DFQATT, CDR2 SNEGSKA (reference sequence).

This clonotype was recorded many times. The chain employs TRBV12-3 or TRBV12-4 and TRBJ2-7; either TRBD1 or TRBD2 may supply D (5 bases each). The germline V and J ends were trimmed by 6 bases and 2 bases, with 14 bases remaining between them. The CDR3 runs to 14 residues. The CDR3 DNA reads TGTGCCAGCAGCCCTGTGAGGGGAGCCTACGAGCAGTACTTC. Its translation is CASSPVRGAYEQYF.

This clonotype has ten or more counts. V and J are TRBV19 and TRBJ2-5; tentative D call: TRBD2 (5 bases). The germline V gene encodes CDR1 LNHDA and CDR2 SQIVND (reference sequence). CDR3 length: 13 residues. Trimming shortened V by 10 bases and J by 1 base, and 13 bases separated the two germline ends. The CDR3 nucleotides are TGTGCCACCTCAGGTGGACTCCAAGAGACCCAGTACTTC. Translated, it gives CATSGGLQETQYF. The complete variable domain, with remaining parts taken from reference TRBV19 and TRBJ2-5, reads DGGITQSPKYLFRKEGQNVTLSCEQNLNHDAMYWYRQDPGQGLRLIYYSQIVNDFQKGDIAEGYSVSREKKESFPLTVTSAQKNPTAFYLCATSGGLQETQYFGPGTRLLVL.

This clonotype has a count of ten or more. The rearrangement uses TRBV13 and TRBJ1-2; no clear D. The CDR3 contains 13 residues. Trimming took off 4 bases at V and 6 bases at J, with 12 bases between the two ends. Germline CDR1 reads PRHDT; CDR2 reads FYEKMQ (reference sequence). The CDR3 DNA reads TGTGCCAGCAGCTCAATAGGGCAGGATGGCTACACCTTC. This codes for CASSSIGQDGYTF.

This clonotype was recorded at least ten times. The chain couples TRBV12-3 or TRBV12-4 to TRBJ2-7; 11 bases match TRBD2. Losses at the gene ends were 4 bases for V and 5 bases for J; bases not matched to a gene: 7. The CDR3 is 15 amino acids. In DNA, the CDR3 is TGTGCCAGCAGTTCCCGGACTAGCGGGTGGGACGAGCAGTACTTC. Residues: CASSSRTSGWDEQYF.

This clonotype occurred a few times. This chain links TRBV5-1 with TRBJ1-2, with TRBD1 identical over 9 bases. Germline V CDR1 and CDR2: SGHRS, YFSETQ. CDR3 length equals 16 residues. Germline trimming cut 4 bases from V and 8 bases from J; bases unmatched to any gene: 15. As DNA, the CDR3 is TGCGCCAGCAGCGAAGAACCGGGACAGGGCTTCGGGGGCTACACCTTC. It translates to CASSEEPGQGFGGYTF. Full variable domain (rest looked up from reference TRBV5-1 and TRBJ1-2): KAGVTQTPRYLIKTRGQQVTLSCSPISGHRSVSWYQQTPGQGLQFLFEYFSETQRNKGNFPGRFSGRQFSNSRSEMNVSTLELGDSALYLCASSEEPGQGFGGYTFGSGTRLTVV.

In this sample, this clonotype turned up a few times. The chain recombines TRBV4-3 with TRBJ1-1; a possible D gene is TRBD1 (6 bases). The CDR3 contains 15 residues. CDR1 and CDR2 (germline): LGHNA, YSLEER. The germline V and J ends were trimmed by 2 bases and 0 bases, with 10 bases remaining between them. The CDR3 nucleotides read TGCGCCAGCAGCCAACTACAGGGTCTGAACACTGAAGCTTTCTTT. Translating it yields CASSQLQGLNTEAFF.

This clonotype was detected once. A much bigger clone sits one base away, suggesting this may be a read error. The chain combines TRBV6-1 with TRBJ2-7; TRBD2 is a possible D gene (6 bases). Germline CDR1 is MNHNS and CDR2 is SASEGT. This CDR3 is built from 14 residues. CDR3 nucleotide sequence: TGTGCCATTCGATCTGCGGGGCTCTCCTACGTGCAGTACTTC. Translating it yields CAIRSAGLSYVQYF.

The gene calls are TRBV5-5 and TRBJ2-7, with D perhaps given as TRBD1 or TRBD2 (5 bases each). The CDR3 spans 15 residues. Germline lookup yields CDR1 SGHKS and CDR2 YYEKEE (reference sequence). V was shortened by 1 base and J by 6 bases, with 17 bases between the two germline ends. The CDR3 coding sequence is TGTGCCAGCAGCTTGTTATCGTCAGGGACCACCGAGCAGTACTTC. Its protein is CASSLLSSGTTEQYF.

This clonotype was counted at least ten times. The chain recombines TRBV7-2 with TRBJ1-1; TRBD1 might be the D (6 bases). This CDR3 has 14 residues. Between the trimmed V and J ends, which lost 5 bases and 5 bases, there was a span of 15 bases. Germline loops: CDR1 SGHTA, CDR2 FQGNSA. Here the CDR3 DNA reads TGTGCCAGCAGCACAGGGACGTCCGGTACTGAAGCTTTCTTT. Protein: CASSTGTSGTEAFF.

Concerning this clonotype itself: This could be a read error, since a much larger clone is one nucleotide away. V and J are TRBV5-6 and TRBJ1-2; D gene uncertain. V lost 0 bases to trimming and J lost 6 bases, with 9 bases between them. Germline-derived CDR1 and CDR2 are SGHDT and YYEEEE. The length of the CDR3 is 13 residues. CDR3 protein: CASSLVAGHGYTF. The CDR3, as DNA: TGTGCCAGCAGCTTGGTCGCAGGCCATGGCTACACCTTC.

There are a few counts of this clonotype. This chain links TRBV28 with TRBJ2-2, with 8 bases aligning to TRBD2. This CDR3 region has 15 residues. J was trimmed by 7 bases and V by 6 bases; bases with no gene match: 10. Germline lookup yields CDR1 MDHEN and CDR2 SYDVKM. The CDR3 reads CASRERGGRLGELFF. The DNA for the CDR3 is TGTGCCAGCAGAGAACGGGGGGGCCGGCTCGGGGAGCTGTTTTTT.

Of note for this clonotype: Given a much more abundant clone one base away, this may be a read error. V usage is TRBV28 and J usage is TRBJ1-5, with D uncertain. CDR1 is MDHEN, CDR2 SYDVKM, per germline. The CDR3 is 14 amino acids. V lost 5 bases, J lost 9 bases, and 17 bases lay in between. The CDR3 DNA follows: TGTGCCAGCAGTCCCGGTAGTACCCCAGGGCCCCAGCATTTT. Amino acid sequence: CASSPGSTPGPQHF.

The table lists this clonotype with a few counts. This chain links TRBV7-2 with TRBJ2-7; D not certain. The CDR3 consists of 14 residues. Deletions cut 3 bases from V and 0 bases from J, with 9 bases between. CDR1 SGHTA and CDR2 FQGNSA come from the germline V gene. The CDR3 nucleotides read TGTGCCAGCAGCTTCTGGTCTAGCTCCTACGAGCAGTACTTC. As protein: CASSFWSSSYEQYF.

This clonotype was seen many times. CDR3 DNA: TGTGCCAGCAGCACCTGGGGGGGTCAGTACCAAGAGACCCAGTACTTC. Protein product: CASSTWGGQYQETQYF. The chain is built from TRBV28 and TRBJ2-5; 7 bases fit TRBD2. The CDR3 totals 16 residues. Germline CDR1 is MDHEN and CDR2 is SYDVKM. J gave up 0 bases and V 6 bases, and 10 bases lay outside the gene matches.

The chain recombines TRBV9 with TRBJ1-2; TRBD1 matches at 7 bases. The CDR3 is 15 residues long. V trimming: 3 bases; J trimming: 8 bases; junction bases outside the gene matches: 13. CDR1 is SGDLS, CDR2 YYNGEE, per germline. The CDR3 region is CASSAWDRSTGGYTF. As DNA, the CDR3 is TGTGCCAGCAGCGCTTGGGACAGATCAACGGGGGGCTACACCTTC.

This clonotype was observed many times. This chain links TRBV2 with TRBJ1-5; no clear D. V dropped 8 bases and J dropped 7 bases, with 15 bases sitting between them. The germline V gene has CDR1 SNHLY and CDR2 FYNNEI. The CDR3 is 13 amino acids. The CDR3 here is CASQLGVLQPQHF. CDR3 DNA sequence: TGTGCCAGCCAACTCGGGGTTTTGCAGCCCCAGCATTTT.

There are many counts of this clonotype. The chain carries TRBV3-1 and TRBJ2-5, with a weak D call TRBD2 (5 bases). The CDR3 loop spans 13 amino acids. Germline CDR1 LGHDT, CDR2 YNNKEL (reference sequence). The germline V and J ends were trimmed by 3 bases and 5 bases, with 10 bases remaining between them. The DNA of the CDR3 is TGTGCCAGCAGCCACCTCACGGGGGAGACCCAGTACTTC. As protein: CASSHLTGETQYF.

This clonotype was recorded at least ten times. It is unclear where the CDR3 begins or ends on the DNA, so no DNA is shown, and the CDR3 is as TCRdb lists it. V usage is TRBV2 and J usage is TRBJ1-3. The CDR3 adds up to 11 amino acids, both ends counted. Germline V gene sequence: CDR1 SNHLY, CDR2 FYNNEI. The CDR3 is CASILVNTIYF.

This clonotype has only one observation. Just one base apart from a much larger clone, this may be a read error. This chain uses TRBV12-3 or TRBV12-4 with TRBJ2-5; tentatively, D is TRBD1 or TRBD2 (5 bases each). The CDR3 runs to 13 residues. The V end was cut by 3 bases, the J end by 9 bases, with 14 bases between. The CDR3 loop is CASSLRTQGAQYF. CDR3 DNA sequence: TGTGCCAGCAGTTTGCGGACTCAAGGGGCCCAGTACTTC.

This clonotype showed up many times. In DNA, the CDR3 is TGTGCCAGCAGTCGGACTAGCGGGAGGGCCTTGGAGACCCAGTACTTC. As protein: CASSRTSGRALETQYF. V and J are TRBV6-1 and TRBJ2-5; 15 bases fit TRBD2. The J segment lost 5 bases and the V segment lost 5 bases, leaving 6 bases of the junction unmatched. This CDR3 contains 16 residues. The germline CDR1 and CDR2 sequences are MNHNS and SASEGT.

This clonotype has ten or more counts. This rearrangement joins TRBV6-1 to TRBJ2-7; maybe TRBD1 (6 bases). There are 13 residues in the CDR3. Germline V gives CDR1 MNHNS, CDR2 SASEGT. V was cut by 6 bases and J by 3 bases, with 12 bases left in between. DNA for the CDR3: TGTGCCAGCAGACGGACAGAGCACTACGAGCAGTACTTC. Translation gives CASRRTEHYEQYF.

This clonotype was seen a few times. The chain links TRBV5-5 to TRBJ1-1, with D possibly TRBD1 on 6 matching bases. The V gene lost 3 bases and the J gene lost 8 bases, with 20 bases spanning the gap. CDR3 length equals 15 residues. The germline V gene has CDR1 SGHKS and CDR2 YYEKEE (reference sequence). In nucleotides, the CDR3 is TGTGCCAGCAGCTCGAGGGTAGGGGGTTATGTGGAAGCTTTCTTT. Protein product: CASSSRVGGYVEAFF.

This clonotype was detected ten times or more. This chain joins TRBV28 and TRBJ1-5; perhaps TRBD1 as D (5 bases). From germline, CDR1 is MDHEN and CDR2 SYDVKM. The CDR3 loop spans 14 amino acids. V shed 3 bases and J shed 3 bases, with 9 bases lying between them. The CDR3 nucleotides read TGTGCCAGCAGTTTCGGGGGAATCAATCAGCCCCAGCATTTT. The encoded protein is CASSFGGINQPQHF.